A selection of T cell receptor beta chains follows, all from one sample in a study of T cell responses to AZD1222 COVID-19 vaccine. The table came from immunoSEQ multiplex PCR; TCRdb's copy has only in-frame clones and leaves some out. The sample has more than 150,000 clones, approximately 91% seen once; the top ten hold approximately 7%. The sequencing used peripheral blood, collected after recovery from COVID-19. The receptor set was obtained from an adult who had recovered from COVID-19. CDR3s include the opening cysteine and the closing phenylalanine or tryptophan. Each record gives: clone size, V gene, J gene, D gene, CDR3 protein, CDR3 DNA. D genes are given only for firm matches. Size is stated for part of the rows, as once, few or many counts, or as a class when the clone is expanded.

abundance: -; v_gene: TRBV28; j_gene: TRBJ1-1; d_gene: TRBD1; CDR3aa: CASSLGAGGDTEAFF; CDR3nt: TGTGCCAGCAGTTTAGGGGCAGGGGGTGACACTGAAGCTTTCTTT
abundance: -; v_gene: TRBV10-3; j_gene: TRBJ2-7; d_gene: -; CDR3aa: CAISNDAVREQYF; CDR3nt: TGTGCCATCAGCAACGACGCAGTCAGGGAGCAGTACTTC
abundance: -; v_gene: TRBV6-2/TRBV6-3; j_gene: TRBJ1-2; d_gene: -; CDR3aa: CASSRGFNYGYTF; CDR3nt: TGTGCCAGCAGTCGGGGCTTTAACTATGGCTACACCTTC
abundance: -; v_gene: TRBV5-1; j_gene: TRBJ2-3; d_gene: TRBD1; CDR3aa: CASSLGQGGDTQYF; CDR3nt: TGCGCCAGCAGCTTGGGACAGGGTGGGGATACGCAGTATTTT
abundance: few; v_gene: TRBV11-2; j_gene: TRBJ1-2; d_gene: -; CDR3aa: CASSPGGFDYGYTF; CDR3nt: TGTGCCAGCAGCCCCGGAGGGTTCGACTATGGCTACACCTTC
abundance: few; v_gene: TRBV29-1; j_gene: TRBJ2-1; d_gene: TRBD1; CDR3aa: CSVNPPGQTNNEQFF; CDR3nt: TGCAGCGTTAATCCACCGGGACAGACCAACAATGAGCAGTTCTTC
abundance: -; v_gene: TRBV7-9; j_gene: TRBJ1-2; d_gene: TRBD1; CDR3aa: CASSDDRAFNYGYTF; CDR3nt: TGTGCCAGCAGCGATGACAGGGCCTTTAACTATGGCTACACCTTC
abundance: -; v_gene: TRBV9; j_gene: TRBJ2-3; d_gene: -; CDR3aa: CASSQQAGTDTQYF; CDR3nt: TGTGCCAGCAGCCAACAGGCGGGAACAGATACGCAGTATTTT
abundance: -; v_gene: TRBV5-8; j_gene: TRBJ1-3; d_gene: -; CDR3aa: CASSLGVTGNTIYF; CDR3nt: TGTGCCAGCAGCTTGGGTGTCACGGGAAACACCATATATTTT
abundance: -; v_gene: TRBV28; j_gene: TRBJ2-2; d_gene: TRBD2; CDR3aa: CASSLLTSGPTGELFF; CDR3nt: TGTGCCAGCAGTTTGCTGACTAGCGGGCCGACCGGGGAGCTGTTTTTT
abundance: -; v_gene: TRBV3-1/TRBV3-2; j_gene: TRBJ2-3; d_gene: TRBD1; CDR3aa: CASSGGDRVRLGDTQYF; CDR3nt: TGTGCCAGCAGCGGGGGTGACAGGGTTCGGCTAGGAGATACGCAGTATTTT
abundance: -; v_gene: TRBV24-1; j_gene: TRBJ1-5; d_gene: TRBD1; CDR3aa: CATSAPGGIWDSNQPQHF; CDR3nt: TGTGCCACCAGTGCTCCAGGGGGCATATGGGATAGCAATCAGCCCCAGCATTTT
abundance: -; v_gene: TRBV11-3; j_gene: TRBJ1-5; d_gene: -; CDR3aa: CASSLGRQEEIKPQHF; CDR3nt: TGTGCCAGCAGCTTAGGCCGACAGGAGGAGATCAAGCCCCAGCATTTT
abundance: -; v_gene: TRBV6-5; j_gene: TRBJ1-1; d_gene: -; CDR3aa: CASSTEGDTEAFF; CDR3nt: TGTGCCAGCAGTACGGAGGGAGATACTGAAGCTTTCTTT
abundance: -; v_gene: TRBV7-9; j_gene: TRBJ2-7; d_gene: TRBD2; CDR3aa: CASSLGPSGVYEQYF; CDR3nt: TGTGCCAGCAGCTTAGGGCCTAGCGGAGTATACGAGCAGTACTTC
abundance: -; v_gene: TRBV7-2; j_gene: TRBJ2-7; d_gene: -; CDR3aa: CASSLVDQDTYEQYF; CDR3nt: TGTGCCAGCAGCTTAGTCGATCAGGATACGTACGAGCAGTACTTC
abundance: few; v_gene: TRBV12-3/TRBV12-4; j_gene: TRBJ1-2; d_gene: -; CDR3aa: CASSLAWGNGYTF; CDR3nt: TGTGCCAGCAGTTTAGCGTGGGGTAATGGCTACACCTTC
abundance: -; v_gene: TRBV6-5; j_gene: TRBJ2-7; d_gene: TRBD1; CDR3aa: CASQLIDRDEQYF; CDR3nt: TGTGCCAGCCAGCTAATAGACAGGGACGAGCAGTACTTC
abundance: -; v_gene: TRBV6-5; j_gene: TRBJ1-2; d_gene: TRBD1; CDR3aa: CASTRGQGAFGYTF; CDR3nt: TGTGCCAGCACTAGGGGACAGGGGGCCTTTGGCTACACCTTC
abundance: -; v_gene: TRBV2; j_gene: TRBJ2-3; d_gene: TRBD2; CDR3aa: CASSEGRGGTDTQYF; CDR3nt: TGTGCCAGCAGTGAGGGGAGGGGAGGCACAGATACGCAGTATTTT
abundance: -; v_gene: TRBV11-2; j_gene: TRBJ1-3; d_gene: TRBD1; CDR3aa: CASSLERTGVTIYF; CDR3nt: TGTGCCAGCAGCTTAGAGAGGACAGGGGTCACCATATATTTT
abundance: -; v_gene: TRBV28; j_gene: TRBJ2-7; d_gene: -; CDR3aa: CATRDFNRDEQYF; CDR3nt: TGTGCCACCCGAGACTTCAACAGGGACGAGCAGTACTTC
abundance: -; v_gene: TRBV28; j_gene: TRBJ1-2; d_gene: -; CDR3aa: CASRSTAAAYGYTF; CDR3nt: TGTGCCAGCAGGTCGACGGCGGCGGCCTATGGCTACACCTTC
abundance: -; v_gene: TRBV29-1; j_gene: TRBJ2-5; d_gene: -; CDR3aa: CSAEARGETQYF; CDR3nt: TGCAGCGCAGAGGCACGTGGAGAGACCCAGTACTTC
abundance: -; v_gene: TRBV5-1; j_gene: TRBJ2-7; d_gene: -; CDR3aa: CASSRTGTGSSYEQYF; CDR3nt: TGCGCCAGCAGCCGGACGGGGACGGGGAGCTCCTACGAGCAGTACTTC
abundance: -; v_gene: TRBV7-3; j_gene: TRBJ2-3; d_gene: -; CDR3aa: CASSLTGSKSDTQYF; CDR3nt: TGTGCCAGCAGCTTAACCGGGAGTAAGTCAGATACGCAGTATTTT
abundance: -; v_gene: TRBV19; j_gene: TRBJ2-2; d_gene: -; CDR3aa: CASSMGLRDSTGELFF; CDR3nt: TGTGCCAGTAGTATGGGACTTAGGGACTCCACCGGGGAGCTGTTTTTT
abundance: -; v_gene: TRBV6-1; j_gene: TRBJ2-3; d_gene: TRBD2; CDR3aa: CASSKAGTDTQYF; CDR3nt: TGTGCCAGCAGTAAAGCGGGAACAGATACGCAGTATTTT
abundance: -; v_gene: TRBV7-3; j_gene: TRBJ2-3; d_gene: TRBD1; CDR3aa: CASSPTGQVWTDTQYF; CDR3nt: TGTGCCAGCAGCCCGACCGGACAGGTTTGGACAGATACGCAGTATTTT
abundance: once; v_gene: TRBV16; j_gene: TRBJ1-1; d_gene: -; CDR3aa: CASSHDRTFDTEAFF; CDR3nt: TGTGCCAGCAGCCACGACAGAACGTTCGACACTGAAGCTTTCTTT
abundance: few; v_gene: TRBV19; j_gene: TRBJ2-1; d_gene: -; CDR3aa: CASEGGSRNEQFF; CDR3nt: TGTGCCTCCGAAGGAGGGAGTAGGAATGAGCAGTTCTTC